This TCR beta chain was sequenced during a study of OX40 agonist ivuxolimab in advanced cancers. As for the study more broadly: Ivuxolimab was a fully human IgG2 agonistic monoclonal antibody targeting the costimulatory receptor OX40 (CD134). The dose-escalation cohort was around 84% male with a mean age of approximately 59 years, ranging from roughly 20 to 80. Peripheral TCRbeta sequencing aimed to test whether ivuxolimab altered TCR sequence diversity and caused clonal T-cell expansion. Patients were allowed to have had prior anti-PD-1, anti-PD-L1 or anti-CTLA-4 therapy, and approximately 40% of the dose-escalation patients had been treated with checkpoint inhibitors. Of the roughly 52 patients in dose escalation, about 20 had hepatocellular carcinoma, around 15 had melanoma, 9 had renal cell carcinoma and 9 had head and neck cancer. Partial responses were achieved by three dose-escalation patients, of whom one had hepatocellular carcinoma and two had cutaneous melanoma. Intravenous ivuxolimab was administered to patients every 2 weeks at six dose levels: 0.01, 0.1, 0.3, 1.5, 3 and 10 mg/kg. The paper reports the monotherapy dose-escalation portion (N of about 56 patients) of the phase I ivuxolimab trial. Here is what the overall study found, with its caveats: Which antigens the clonally expanded peripheral T cells were specific for was not determined. At doses from 0.1 to 3.0 mg/kg, clonal expansion was seen in both CD4+ and CD8+ blood T cells between baseline and week 6. In the 0.1-3.0 mg/kg groups, partial responders were among the patients with the lowest normalized peripheral clonal expansion, particularly in CD8+ T cells. After ivuxolimab, more expanded clones were found on average in CD8+ T cells than in CD4+ T cells. Low levels of normalized T-cell clonal expansion were also seen in some nonresponding patients.

About this clone itself: Its cognate antigen has yet to be identified. No qualities accompany the bases; no much larger clone lies one base away.

The cysteine opens and the phenylalanine closes a CDR3 of 15 amino acids. This entry keeps only the CDR3 DNA: 45 bases, framed from base 1. CDR1 SEHNR and CDR2 FQNEAQ are derived from the germline V gene (reference sequence). V is shortened by 1 base, J by 8 bases, and the region joining them spans 17 bases. Patients with a history of autoimmune disease or receiving systemic immunosuppression were excluded from the trial. Peripheral blood for TCR sequencing was collected from all dose cohorts at baseline, on cycle 4 day 1, and on cycle 7 day 1. Samples came from an open-label, multicenter, first-in-human phase I dose-escalation trial of ivuxolimab. Adults with locally advanced or metastatic melanoma, renal cell, hepatocellular, or head and neck squamous cell carcinoma were enrolled in the trial. Before TCR sequencing, CD4+ and CD8+ T cells were separately sorted from peripheral blood. Genomic DNA was isolated from the sorted cells so that the TCRbeta CDR3 region could be sequenced. TCRbeta CDR3 regions were sequenced using the immunoSEQ Assay. As stored in TCRdb, this immuneACCESS dataset retains in-frame rearrangements with V and J assigned. A fraction of the clones does not appear; measured against another copy, unresolved V genes explain less than half of the discrepancy, and the remainder lacks a known reason. In all, the sample holds tens of thousands of clones, and around 87% of those were seen once. The biggest ten clones account for 1.1% of the sample.

Specimen: CD4+ or CD8+ T cells sorted from blood, collected in a trial of the OX40 agonist ivuxolimab. The clonotype originates from an adult with an advanced solid tumor such as melanoma, head and neck, liver or kidney cancer. This receptor chain uses TRBV7-9 and TRBJ1-2; TRBD1 is a weak D gene call, 6 bases matching. The sequenced DNA is TGTGCCAGCAGCTTAGAACAGGGTAGATTGGGAGGCTACACCTTC. Translation gives CASSLEQGRLGGYTF. Joined to the reference TRBV7-9 and TRBJ1-2 proteins, this CDR3 gives the full variable domain: DTGVSQNPRHKITKRGQNVTFRCDPISEHNRLYWYRQTLGQGPEFLTYFQNEAQLEKSRLLSDRFSAERPKGSFSTLEIQRTEQGDSAMYLCASSLEQGRLGGYTFGSGTRLTVV.